Listed below are T cell receptor beta chains from one sample, sequenced in a study of cytomegalovirus exposure and HLA in healthy donors. Using immunoSEQ multiplex PCR, the repertoire was profiled, and TCRdb retains in-frame clones only, with some absent. The sample records around 150,000 clones, roughly 85% being singletons. The sequenced sample consisted of PBMCs. The receptors stem from a woman aged 45 to 65 in good health and CMV-seropositive. The CDR3 runs from the conserved cysteine through the conserved F or W. A D gene is named only where the DNA matches it firmly. Only some rows state a clone size, as once, few, many or a class for expanded clones.

>NA|NA|TRBV21-1|TRBJ1-1|15
CASSKAEGANTEAFF
TGTGCCAGCAGCAAAGCAGAGGGGGCGAACACTGAAGCTTTCTTT
>NA|TRBD1|TRBV14|TRBJ1-2|15
CASSQSYTGGYGYTF
TGTGCCAGCAGCCAAAGCTATACAGGGGGTTATGGCTACACCTTC
>NA|TRBD2|TRBV5-1|TRBJ2-1|14
CASGGTSGRVEQFF
TGCGCCAGCGGGGGGACTAGCGGGAGGGTTGAGCAGTTCTTC
>NA|TRBD1|TRBV28|TRBJ1-5|15
CASNIAGTENQPQHF
TGTGCCAGCAACATAGCCGGGACAGAAAATCAGCCCCAGCATTTT
>NA|NA|TRBV29-1|TRBJ1-2|13
CSVERELGYGYTF
TGCAGCGTTGAAAGGGAGCTGGGGTATGGCTACACCTTC
>NA|TRBD2|TRBV29-1|TRBJ2-7|12
CNSGTIFYEQYF
TGCAACTCCGGGACTATCTTCTACGAGCAGTACTTC
>NA|TRBD1|TRBV5-6|TRBJ2-2|14
CASSRGTGGGELFF
TGTGCCAGCAGCCGGGGGACAGGGGGCGGGGAGCTGTTTTTT
>NA|NA|TRBV5-8|TRBJ1-5|10
CASSPRPQHF
TGTGCCAGCAGCCCTCGGCCCCAGCATTTT
>NA|TRBD2|TRBV7-8|TRBJ2-5|16
CASSPRLAGVVETQYF
TGTGCCAGCAGCCCGCGGTTAGCGGGGGTTGTAGAGACCCAGTACTTC
>few|NA|TRBV5-1|TRBJ1-1|12
CASSNRETEAFF
TGCGCCAGCAGCAACAGGGAAACTGAAGCTTTCTTT
>NA|TRBD2|TRBV4-2|TRBJ2-3|17
CASSQEASGTPKATQYF
TGTGCCAGCAGCCAAGAGGCTAGCGGGACACCTAAGGCTACGCAGTATTTT
>NA|TRBD1|TRBV19|TRBJ2-3|18
CASSIWAGGPSSTDTQYF
TGTGCCAGTAGTATCTGGGCAGGGGGCCCATCAAGCACAGATACGCAGTATTTT
>NA|NA|TRBV7-2|TRBJ2-7|13
CASSAGQPNEQYF
TGTGCCAGCAGCGCCGGACAGCCTAACGAGCAGTACTTC
>NA|TRBD1|TRBV2|TRBJ1-5|15
CASSVGTGWNQPQHF
TGTGCCAGCAGTGTTGGGACAGGGTGGAATCAGCCCCAGCATTTT
>few|NA|TRBV7-2|TRBJ2-5|15
CASSSPTGYQETQYF
TGTGCCAGCAGCTCCCCTACGGGATACCAAGAGACCCAGTACTTC
>few|TRBD2|TRBV2|TRBJ2-1|15
CASSPSGGSYNEQFF
TGTGCCAGCAGCCCTAGCGGGGGTTCCTACAATGAGCAGTTCTTC
>once|TRBD1|TRBV7-2|TRBJ2-2|18
CASSLRDRSTLRTGELFF
TGTGCCAGCAGCCTTCGGGACAGAAGTACACTGAGGACCGGGGAGCTGTTTTTT
>NA|NA|TRBV15|TRBJ2-1|17
CATSRTMGGDSYNEQFF
TGTGCCACCAGCCGAACGATGGGGGGAGACTCCTACAATGAGCAGTTCTTC
>NA|TRBD1|TRBV28|TRBJ2-7|14
CASSLGQGAYEQYF
TGTGCCAGCAGTTTAGGACAGGGGGCCTACGAGCAGTACTTC
>NA|NA|TRBV2|TRBJ2-2|13
CASSVEVAGELFF
TGTGCCAGCAGTGTGGAGGTAGCCGGGGAGCTGTTTTTT
>NA|NA|TRBV27|TRBJ1-5|13
CASRRSGEVLQHF
TGTGCCAGCAGGCGTAGTGGCGAGGTTCTCCAGCATTTT
>few|NA|TRBV2|TRBJ2-7|17
CASSEDRSFFSSYEQYF
TGTGCCAGCAGTGAAGATAGGAGCTTTTTTAGCTCCTACGAGCAGTACTTC
>once|NA|TRBV2|TRBJ2-5|14
CASSGGLGQETQYF
TGTGCCAGCAGTGGCGGGTTGGGGCAAGAGACCCAGTACTTC
>NA|TRBD2|TRBV4-1|TRBJ2-4|16
CASSQGPRGGLDIQYF
TGCGCCAGCAGCCAAGGCCCTCGGGGGGGGCTGGACATTCAGTACTTC
>NA|NA|TRBV9|TRBJ1-4|15
CASSVSPLTNEKLFF
TGTGCCAGCAGCGTCTCTCCTCTAACTAATGAAAAACTGTTTTTT
>NA|TRBD2|TRBV7-8|TRBJ2-5|16
CASSSTSGGALETQYF
TGTGCCAGCAGCTCAACTAGCGGGGGGGCCCTGGAGACCCAGTACTTC
>NA|NA|TRBV6-1|TRBJ2-2|15
CASSDRLGGAGELFF
TGTGCCAGCAGTGATAGATTAGGAGGGGCCGGGGAGCTGTTTTTT
>NA|TRBD1|TRBV4-3|TRBJ1-4|17
CASSQVGQESTNEKLFF
TGCGCCAGCAGCCAAGTGGGACAGGAGTCAACTAATGAAAAACTGTTTTTT
>few|NA|TRBV14|TRBJ2-3|17
CASSQDVSAGWSDTQYF
TGTGCCAGCAGCCAAGATGTTTCGGCAGGGTGGTCAGATACGCAGTATTTT
>NA|NA|TRBV7-2|TRBJ1-5|14
CASSGRGENQPQHF
TGTGCCAGCAGCGGCCGCGGGGAAAATCAGCCCCAGCATTTT
>few|TRBD2|TRBV6-1|TRBJ2-1|15
CASERTSGRWNEQFF
TGTGCCAGCGAAAGGACTAGCGGGAGATGGAATGAGCAGTTCTTC
>NA|NA|TRBV15|TRBJ1-2|14
CATSGDPWQGGYTF
TGTGCCACCAGCGGAGACCCATGGCAGGGCGGCTACACCTTC
>NA|NA|TRBV6-5|TRBJ2-7|14
CASRDRGGTSEQYF
TGTGCCAGCAGGGACCGAGGGGGAACCTCCGAGCAGTACTTC
>NA|NA|TRBV2|TRBJ2-3|14
CASSDQLVSDTQYF
TGTGCCAGCAGTGATCAACTGGTTTCAGATACGCAGTATTTT
>NA|NA|TRBV7-9|TRBJ2-5|16
CASSLAWLAGRETQYF
TGTGCCAGCAGCTTAGCTTGGTTGGCAGGTAGAGAGACCCAGTACTTC
>NA|TRBD2|TRBV19|TRBJ2-7|16
CASSSHRRGTTYEQYF
TGTGCCAGTAGTTCCCATCGGCGCGGGACTACCTACGAGCAGTACTTC
>once|NA|TRBV6-1|TRBJ2-3|11
CASSESQTQYF
TGTGCCAGCAGTGAATCCCAGACGCAGTATTTT
>NA|TRBD1|TRBV30|TRBJ1-2|12
CAWNGDSYGYTF
TGTGCCTGGAATGGGGACAGCTATGGCTACACCTTC
>NA|TRBD1|TRBV4-1|TRBJ1-2|15
CASSQDLPGGFGYTF
TGCGCCAGCAGCCAAGATTTGCCAGGGGGCTTCGGCTACACCTTC
>NA|NA|TRBV7-2|TRBJ1-1|12
CASSPRGTEAFF
TGTGCCAGCAGCCCCAGGGGCACTGAAGCTTTCTTT
>NA|NA|TRBV18|TRBJ2-6|16
CASSPIGLSGANVLTF
TGTGCCAGCTCACCAATTGGACTATCTGGGGCCAACGTCCTGACTTTC
>NA|NA|TRBV9|TRBJ2-3|15
CASSVGGQAADTQYF
TGTGCCAGCAGCGTAGGCGGCCAAGCAGCAGATACGCAGTATTTT
>NA|NA|TRBV9|TRBJ1-1|13
CASSVGWGEEAFF
TGTGCCAGCAGCGTAGGGTGGGGGGAGGAAGCTTTCTTT
>NA|NA|TRBV29-1|TRBJ2-4|13
CSALGLLQNIQYF
TGCAGCGCCCTGGGACTTTTGCAAAACATTCAGTACTTC
>NA|NA|TRBV5-6|TRBJ2-4|12
CASSSRLSSQYF
TGTGCCAGCAGCTCCCGTCTGAGTTCCCAGTACTTC
>NA|TRBD1|TRBV5-1|TRBJ1-6|15
CASSLQGALNSPLHF
TGCGCCAGCAGCTTACAGGGGGCGCTGAATTCACCCCTCCACTTT
>NA|NA|TRBV2|TRBJ2-5|10
CASGRDTQYF
TGTGCCAGCGGCAGGGATACCCAGTACTTC
>NA|NA|TRBV11-2|TRBJ1-1|12
CASRNRNTEAFF
TGTGCCAGCAGAAACAGGAACACTGAAGCTTTCTTT
>NA|TRBD2|TRBV11-2|TRBJ2-5|17
CASSLVQGTSAVETQYF
TGTGCCAGCAGCTTAGTACAAGGGACTAGCGCGGTAGAGACCCAGTACTTC
>NA|NA|TRBV7-2|TRBJ1-5|16
CASSLPLRQNSVPQHF
TGTGCCAGCAGCTTACCCCTAAGACAGAATTCCGTCCCCCAGCATTTT
>NA|NA|TRBV27|TRBJ1-5|12
CASRTANQPQHF
TGTGCCAGCAGGACAGCGAATCAGCCCCAGCATTTT
>NA|TRBD2|TRBV7-8|TRBJ2-7|15
CASSLGGLAAYEQYF
TGTGCCAGCAGCTTAGGAGGACTAGCGGCTTACGAGCAGTACTTC
>NA|TRBD2|TRBV5-1|TRBJ2-3|17
CASSLQGERGGADTQYF
TGCGCCAGCAGCCTGCAGGGAGAGCGGGGGGGGGCAGATACGCAGTATTTT
>NA|NA|TRBV28|TRBJ2-4|13
CASSPGVGNIQYF
TGTGCCAGCAGTCCCGGGGTTGGGAACATTCAGTACTTC